This TCR beta chain comes out of a study of blood T cell repertoires in COVID-19. Across under 25 US areas, participants ranged in age from about 18 to 90 years. Resolution of symptoms, clearance, or two negative PCRs was present in recovered Cohort 3 donors. Only in-frame clones appear in the TCRdb table, and some are missing; sequencing was by immunoSEQ multiplex PCR. This sample has roughly 250,000 clones; 85% to 90% occur once, and the top ten carry roughly 1.6%. Sequenced sample: PBMCs or T cells enriched from blood (not recorded which). This clonotype was sampled from a woman aged 50 to 60 who had recovered from COVID-19.

In DNA, the CDR3 is TGTGCCACCAGTGATTACAGGGGTTCCGAAGCTTTCTTT. Translated: CATSDYRGSEAFF. The chain uses TRBV24-1 and TRBJ1-1; 7 nucleotides line up with TRBD1. CDR1 and CDR2 from the germline V gene are KGHDR and SFDVKD. V was clipped by 2 bases and J by 8 bases; unmatched bases: 4. CDR3 length equals 13 residues.